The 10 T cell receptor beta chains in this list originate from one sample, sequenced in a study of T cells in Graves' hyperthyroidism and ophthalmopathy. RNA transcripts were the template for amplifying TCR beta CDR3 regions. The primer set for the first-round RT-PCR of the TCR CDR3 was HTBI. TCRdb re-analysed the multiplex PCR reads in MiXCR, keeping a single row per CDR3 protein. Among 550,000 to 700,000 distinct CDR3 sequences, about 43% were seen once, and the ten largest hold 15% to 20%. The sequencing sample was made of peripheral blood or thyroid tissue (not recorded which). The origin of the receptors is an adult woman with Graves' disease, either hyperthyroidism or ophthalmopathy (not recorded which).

The CDR3 loop is CASSAVGGAFYEQYF. In nucleotides, the CDR3 is TGCGCCAGCAGCGCCGTCGGGGGCGCGTTCTACGAGCAGTACTTC. The chain is built from TRBV5-1 and TRBJ2-7; D may match TRBD1 or TRBD2 (6 bases each). This CDR3 spans 15 amino acids. V lost 4 bases and J lost 3, with 17 bases in between. Germline CDR1 and CDR2: SGHRS and YFSETQ.

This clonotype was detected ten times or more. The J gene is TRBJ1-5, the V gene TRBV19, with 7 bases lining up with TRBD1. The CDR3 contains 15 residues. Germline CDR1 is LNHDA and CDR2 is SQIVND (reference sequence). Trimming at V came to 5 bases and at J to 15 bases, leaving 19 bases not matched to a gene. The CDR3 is CASSPGTAYSWTGHF. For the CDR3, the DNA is TGTGCCAGTAGTCCCGGGACAGCTTATAGTTGGACCGGGCATTTT.

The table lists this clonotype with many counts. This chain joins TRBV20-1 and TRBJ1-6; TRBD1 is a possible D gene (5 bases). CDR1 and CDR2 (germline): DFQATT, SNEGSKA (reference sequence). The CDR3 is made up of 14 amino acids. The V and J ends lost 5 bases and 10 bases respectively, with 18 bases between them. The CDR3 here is CSASPLPGNSPLHF. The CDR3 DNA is TGCAGTGCTTCCCCCCTACCAGGGAACTCACCCCTCCACTTT.

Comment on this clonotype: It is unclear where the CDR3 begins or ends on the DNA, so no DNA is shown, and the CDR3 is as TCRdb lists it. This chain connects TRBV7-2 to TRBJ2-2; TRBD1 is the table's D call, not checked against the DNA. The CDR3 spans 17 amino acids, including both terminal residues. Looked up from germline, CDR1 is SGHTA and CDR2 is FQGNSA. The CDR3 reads CASSLAGTGESPGSCFF.

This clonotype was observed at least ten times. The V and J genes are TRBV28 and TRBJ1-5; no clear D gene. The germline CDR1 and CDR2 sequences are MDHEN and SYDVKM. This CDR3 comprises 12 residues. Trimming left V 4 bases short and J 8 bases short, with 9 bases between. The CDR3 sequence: CASSWSTKPQHF. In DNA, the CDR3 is TGTGCCAGCAGTTGGTCGACCAAGCCCCAGCATTTT.

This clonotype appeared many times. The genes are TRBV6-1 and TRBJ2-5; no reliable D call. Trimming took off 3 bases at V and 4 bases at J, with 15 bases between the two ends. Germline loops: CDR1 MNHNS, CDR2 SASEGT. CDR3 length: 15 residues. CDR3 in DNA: TGTGCCAGCAGTGAGATTGCAGGAGAACCAGAGACCCAGTACTTC. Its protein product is CASSEIAGEPETQYF.

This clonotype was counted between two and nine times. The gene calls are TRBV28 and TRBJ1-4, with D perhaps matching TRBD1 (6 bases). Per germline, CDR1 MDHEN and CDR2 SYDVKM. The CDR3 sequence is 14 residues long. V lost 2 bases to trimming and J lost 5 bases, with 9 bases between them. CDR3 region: CASSLGQQNEKLFF. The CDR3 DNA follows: TGTGCCAGCAGTTTAGGACAGCAGAATGAAAAACTGTTTTTT.

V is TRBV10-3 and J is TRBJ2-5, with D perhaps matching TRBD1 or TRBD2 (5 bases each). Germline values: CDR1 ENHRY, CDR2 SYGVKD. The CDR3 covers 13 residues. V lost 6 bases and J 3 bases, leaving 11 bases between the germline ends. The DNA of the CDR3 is TGTGCCATCAGGACCGGGACCGAAGAGACCCAGTACTTC. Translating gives CAIRTGTEETQYF.

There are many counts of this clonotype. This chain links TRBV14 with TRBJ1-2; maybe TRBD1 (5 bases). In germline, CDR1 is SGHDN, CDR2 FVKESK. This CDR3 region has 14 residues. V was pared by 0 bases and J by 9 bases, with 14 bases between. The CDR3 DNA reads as TGTGCCAGCAGCCAAGATCTTGGGCAGGGAAGCTACACCTTC. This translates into CASSQDLGQGSYTF.

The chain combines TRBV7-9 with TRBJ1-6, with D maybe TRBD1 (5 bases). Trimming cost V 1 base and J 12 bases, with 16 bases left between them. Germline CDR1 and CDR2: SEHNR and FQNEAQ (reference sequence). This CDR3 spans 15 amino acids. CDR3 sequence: CASSLVSVQGRPLHF. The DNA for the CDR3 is TGTGCCAGCAGCTTAGTCTCCGTCCAGGGTAGACCCCTCCACTTT.